This passage covers 29 T cell receptor beta chains from one sample sequenced in a study of blood T cell repertoires in COVID-19. Assay used: immunoSEQ multiplex PCR; TCRdb lists only in-frame clones, some missing. Of about 250,000 clones listed, approximately 85% are singletons. The source material was peripheral blood. Source of these receptors: a human donor with COVID-19, enrolled during active disease. The donor label of this sample is uncertain.

The J gene is TRBJ2-2, the V gene TRBV7-2; 7 nucleotides align to TRBD1. The CDR3 is made up of 15 amino acids. The trim removed 0 bases at V and 7 bases at J, leaving 5 bases unmatched. Germline-derived CDR1 and CDR2 are SGHTA and FQGNSA. CDR3 nucleotides: TGTGCCAGCAGCTTAGCGCTAGGGGGCGGCGGGGAGCTGTTTTTT. Protein sequence: CASSLALGGGGELFF.

V is TRBV11-2 and J is TRBJ1-1; TRBD1 is a possible D gene (6 bases). The CDR3 spans 14 residues. With 4 bases removed from V and 1 base from J, the gap between germline ends came to 10 bases. The V gene's germline CDR1 is SGHAT and CDR2 FQNNGV. The CDR3 coding sequence is TGTGCCAGCAGCTGGGGGCGTAGGAACACTGAAGCTTTCTTT. Its protein product is CASSWGRRNTEAFF.

The chain links TRBV19 to TRBJ1-4; 8 nucleotides match TRBD1. Germline assignment: CDR1 LNHDA and CDR2 SQIVND (reference sequence). The CDR3 contains 14 residues. V lost 3 bases, J lost 5 bases, and 2 bases stayed unmatched. This CDR3 reads CASSISGGNEKLFF. CDR3 sequence (DNA): TGTGCCAGTAGTATCTCAGGGGGCAATGAAAAACTGTTTTTT.

The rearrangement joins TRBV29-1 to TRBJ2-7, with D possibly TRBD1 on 5 matching bases. The CDR3 has 13 amino acids. The V end was cut by 4 bases, the J end by 5 bases, with 15 bases between. Germline CDR1 SQVTM, CDR2 ANQGSEA. This CDR3 is CSVVWGALHEQYF. The CDR3 DNA follows: TGCAGCGTTGTGTGGGGCGCGCTCCACGAGCAGTACTTC.

The gene calls are TRBV28 and TRBJ2-4, with unresolved D. The CDR3 is made up of 16 amino acids. V was trimmed by 6 bases and J by 3 bases, leaving 18 bases between them. Germline CDR1 is MDHEN and CDR2 is SYDVKM. The DNA for the CDR3 is TGTGCCAGCAGCCCTGGCGCCCTGCCGGGCAAAAACATTCAGTACTTC. Its protein product is CASSPGALPGKNIQYF.

This chain joins TRBV3-1 (or the pseudogene TRBV3-2) and TRBJ1-2, with 9 nucleotides matching TRBD1. The CDR3 loop spans 14 amino acids. V lost 4 bases to trimming and J lost 6 bases; unmatched junction nucleotides: 6. Looked up from germline, CDR1 is LGHDT and CDR2 is YNNKEL (reference sequence). The CDR3 loop reads CASSLQGARNGYTF. CDR3 sequence (DNA): TGTGCCAGCAGCCTACAGGGGGCAAGAAATGGCTACACCTTC.

The gene calls are TRBV5-1 and TRBJ2-2, with D possibly TRBD2 on 5 matching bases. The CDR3 is 14 amino acids. Trimming took 4 bases from V and 0 from J, leaving 7 bases between them. CDR1 and CDR2 from the germline V gene are SGHRS and YFSETQ. In DNA form, the CDR3 reads TGCGCCAGCAGCCGGAGGACGAACACCGGGGAGCTGTTTTTT. Residues: CASSRRTNTGELFF.

V gene TRBV28 combines with J gene TRBJ2-1; 8 nucleotides agree with TRBD1. With V trimmed by 3 bases and J by 7 bases, 8 bases remained unmatched. Per the germline V gene, CDR1 is MDHEN and CDR2 is SYDVKM. This CDR3 region has 15 residues. Written as DNA, the CDR3 is TGTGCCAGCAGTTTCCCGCGGACAGGGAAGAATGAGCAGTTCTTC. This sequence encodes CASSFPRTGKNEQFF.

V and J are TRBV5-1 and TRBJ1-2; D unresolved. Germline assignment: CDR1 SGHRS and CDR2 YFSETQ. This CDR3 spans 15 amino acids. Trimming cost V 4 bases and J 3 bases, with 16 bases left between them. As DNA, the CDR3 is TGCGCCAGCAGCCGTAACGGCGGGTCTGACTATGGCTACACCTTC. It translates to CASSRNGGSDYGYTF. Supplemented by reference TRBV5-1 and TRBJ1-2, the full variable domain reads KAGVTQTPRYLIKTRGQQVTLSCSPISGHRSVSWYQQTPGQGLQFLFEYFSETQRNKGNFPGRFSGRQFSNSRSEMNVSTLELGDSALYLCASSRNGGSDYGYTFGSGTRLTVV.

The chain couples TRBV5-8 to TRBJ2-7; D gene unclear. Germline V lookup: CDR1 SGHTS, CDR2 YDEGEE. V was clipped by 2 bases and J by 6 bases, with 15 bases between them. The CDR3 totals 14 residues. The CDR3 sequence is CASSLRGSGSEQYF. In DNA, the CDR3 is TGTGCCAGCAGCTTAAGAGGATCTGGTTCCGAGCAGTACTTC.

The chain joins TRBV6-4 to TRBJ1-2, with 9 bases identical to TRBD1. The CDR3 is made up of 14 amino acids. Germline V gives CDR1 MRHNA, CDR2 SNTAGT. After removal of 5 bases from V and 10 bases from J, the junction contained 11 bases not matched to a gene. Here the CDR3 DNA reads TGTGCCAGCAGTTACATAATGGGACAGGGAACCTACACCTTC. Encoded protein: CASSYIMGQGTYTF.

The rearrangement links TRBV5-1 to TRBJ2-1, with TRBD1 matching over 7 bases. Trimming removed 3 bases from V and 7 bases from J; junction bases left unmatched: 16. The CDR3 covers 17 residues. In germline, CDR1 is SGHRS, CDR2 YFSETQ. The CDR3 loop is CASSSGARQGLGNEQFF. The CDR3, as DNA: TGCGCCAGCAGCTCCGGGGCCAGACAGGGTTTGGGTAATGAGCAGTTCTTC.

The V call is TRBV3-1 (or the pseudogene TRBV3-2), the J call TRBJ1-4, with D possibly TRBD1 on 5 matching bases. Germline CDR1 is LGHDT and CDR2 is YNNKEL (reference sequence). V lost 1 base, J lost 7 bases, and 13 bases lay in between. The CDR3 sequence is 15 residues long. This chain's CDR3 is CASSQGVGEGEKLFF. The CDR3 DNA reads TGTGCCAGCAGCCAAGGTGTGGGGGAGGGTGAAAAACTGTTTTTT.

CDR3 in amino acids: CARSLFSCTDTQYF. The CDR3 nucleotides are TGTGCCAGAAGCTTGTTTTCTTGCACAGATACGCAGTATTTT. This chain uses TRBV5-3 with TRBJ2-3; D gene unclear. TRBV5-3 falls under the ORF class, with uncertain function. There are 14 residues in the CDR3. Trimming shortened V by 1 base and J by 1 base, and 7 bases separated the two germline ends.

The chain is built from TRBV19 and TRBJ2-1; a possible D gene is TRBD2 (5 bases). The germline gives CDR1 LNHDA, CDR2 SQIVND (reference sequence). V lost 6 bases, J lost 3 bases, and 15 bases lay in between. This CDR3 region has 15 residues. DNA of the CDR3: TGTGCCAGTAGCATTAGCGCGTTTAGCTACAATGAGCAGTTCTTC. It translates to CASSISAFSYNEQFF.

V gene TRBV5-4 combines with J gene TRBJ2-3, with a weak D call TRBD2 (6 bases). In germline, CDR1 is SGHNT, CDR2 YYREEE (reference sequence). V dropped 0 bases and J dropped 0 bases, with 11 bases sitting between them. This CDR3 region has 16 residues. Here the CDR3 DNA reads TGTGCCAGCAGCTTGGCTGCGGGAAGAAGCACAGATACGCAGTATTTT. Its protein product is CASSLAAGRSTDTQYF.

Turning to this clone: At one of its ends the junction is not consistent with the germline gene, which may arise from a read error. The chain is built from TRBV6-1 and TRBJ1-6; tentative D call: TRBD1 (6 bases). Germline V gives CDR1 MNHNS, CDR2 SASEGT. This CDR3 is built from 17 residues. The CDR3 coding sequence is TGTGCCAGCAGCGAAGCGCCCCCTCCAGGGGCGAGTTCACCCCTCCACTTT. This encodes CASSEAPPPGASSPLHF.

The CDR3 DNA is TGTGCCAGCAGCTCGGACAGCTACAATGAGCAGTTCTTC. It yields the protein CASSSDSYNEQFF. The J gene is TRBJ2-1, the V gene TRBV11-3; D may be TRBD1 (6 bases). V was pared by 4 bases and J by 3 bases, with 7 bases between. CDR3 size: 13 residues. Looked up from germline, CDR1 is SGHNT and CDR2 is YENEEA.

The chain couples TRBV5-6 to TRBJ1-2; D is perhaps TRBD1 (5 bases). This CDR3 comprises 14 residues. Trimming took off 0 bases at V and 2 bases at J, with 8 bases between the two ends. CDR1 is SGHDT, CDR2 YYEEEE, per germline. The CDR3 loop reads CASSLGQRNYGYTF. The DNA for the CDR3 is TGTGCCAGCAGCTTGGGACAGCGAAACTATGGCTACACCTTC.

The V and J genes are TRBV19 and TRBJ2-7, with D perhaps matching TRBD1 (6 bases). The CDR3 extends over 14 amino acids. Trimming took off 8 bases at V and 4 bases at J, with 18 bases between the two ends. Germline loops: CDR1 LNHDA, CDR2 SQIVND (reference sequence). CDR3 nucleotides: TGTGCCAGTTCTCTTGGGACACCCGATTACGAGCAGTACTTC. It yields the protein CASSLGTPDYEQYF. The full variable domain, completed using reference TRBV19 and TRBJ2-7, is DGGITQSPKYLFRKEGQNVTLSCEQNLNHDAMYWYRQDPGQGLRLIYYSQIVNDFQKGDIAEGYSVSREKKESFPLTVTSAQKNPTAFYLCASSLGTPDYEQYFGPGTRLTVT.

The V gene is TRBV7-9, the J gene TRBJ2-7, with 7 bases aligning to TRBD1. CDR3 length equals 16 residues. The J segment lost 2 bases and the V segment lost 5 bases, leaving 12 bases of the junction unmatched. Germline CDR1 reads SEHNR; CDR2 reads FQNEAQ (reference sequence). Here the CDR3 reads CASSPIVTGDTYEQYF. CDR3 DNA sequence: TGTGCCAGCAGCCCGATCGTAACAGGGGATACCTACGAGCAGTACTTC.

The chain combines TRBV29-1 with TRBJ2-4; TRBD1 matches at 9 bases. Germline V lookup: CDR1 SQVTM, CDR2 ANQGSEA. This CDR3 contains 15 residues. V shed 7 bases and J 0 bases; nucleotides not matched to a gene: 7. CDR3 region: CSAMDRGSAKNIQYF. CDR3 DNA: TGCAGCGCTATGGACAGGGGATCAGCCAAAAACATTCAGTACTTC.

The chain uses TRBV7-9 and TRBJ1-1; D unclear. CDR3 length: 12 amino acids. Per germline, CDR1 SEHNR and CDR2 FQNEAQ (reference sequence). V lost 3 bases and J 1 base, leaving 3 bases between the germline ends. In nucleotides, the CDR3 is TGTGCCAGCAGCTTCTGGAACACTGAAGCTTTCTTT. Translated: CASSFWNTEAFF.

The chain combines TRBV28 with TRBJ2-7; 7 nucleotides agree with TRBD1. Germline-derived CDR1 and CDR2 are MDHEN and SYDVKM. The J segment lost 3 bases and the V segment lost 5 bases, leaving 10 bases of the junction unmatched. The CDR3 totals 15 residues. The CDR3 DNA reads as TGTGCCAGCAGTCCCCCTAAGGGGGCGAGCTACGAGCAGTACTTC. This sequence encodes CASSPPKGASYEQYF.

The genes are TRBV11-2 and TRBJ1-1, with 7 bases lining up with TRBD1. This CDR3 spans 13 amino acids. V lost 0 bases to trimming and J lost 11 bases; unmatched junction nucleotides: 6. CDR1 and CDR2 (germline): SGHAT, FQNNGV. CDR3 sequence reads: CASSLERGRSAFF. CDR3 nucleotides: TGTGCCAGCAGCTTAGAGAGGGGGCGGTCGGCTTTCTTT.

This clone was recorded only once. The CDR3 DNA reads TGCGCCAGCAGCCCCAGGACCGCGGGACCCTACAATGAGCAGTTCTTC. Encoded protein: CASSPRTAGPYNEQFF. The chain employs TRBV5-1 and TRBJ2-1, with D possibly matching TRBD2 (6 bases). Trimming stripped 4 bases from V and 2 bases from J, with 16 bases between. The germline V gene has CDR1 SGHRS and CDR2 YFSETQ. The CDR3 runs to 16 residues.

In DNA, the CDR3 is TGTGCCAGCACCCGGGGGGGACAGACCTATGGCTACACCTTC. Protein product: CASTRGGQTYGYTF. The J gene is TRBJ1-2, the V gene TRBV6-5, with 7 bases aligning to TRBD1. The CDR3 spans 14 residues. The trim removed 7 bases at V and 4 bases at J, leaving 9 bases unmatched. The germline CDR1 and CDR2 sequences are MNHEY and SVGAGI.

The count of this clone is one. V and J are TRBV7-2 and TRBJ2-1, with 12 nucleotides matching TRBD2. From germline, CDR1 is SGHTA and CDR2 FQGNSA. V trimming: 4 bases; J trimming: 12 bases; junction bases outside the gene matches: 4. The CDR3 is 13 residues long. CDR3 in amino acids: CASSSGLAGSQFF. The CDR3 DNA sequence: TGTGCCAGCAGCTCTGGACTAGCGGGGTCGCAGTTCTTC.

The chain has TRBV29-1 and TRBJ2-1; 11 nucleotides line up with TRBD2. Germline V gene data show CDR1 as SQVTM and CDR2 as ANQGSEA. The CDR3 has 15 residues. The ends lost 4 bases at V and 5 bases at J; junction bases unmatched: 7. The CDR3 DNA follows: TGCAGCGTTGGGCCTAGCGGGAGGACCAACAATGAGCAGTTCTTC. Its protein product is CSVGPSGRTNNEQFF.